The 15 T cell receptor beta chains reported below all come from one sample, sequenced in a study of T cells in Graves' hyperthyroidism and ophthalmopathy. TCR beta CDR3 regions were amplified from RNA. During a first-round RT-PCR of the TCR CDR3, the HTBI primer set was used. Via MiXCR, TCRdb re-called the multiplex PCR reads, giving one row per CDR3 protein. The sample lists hundreds of thousands of distinct CDR3 sequences; around 24% were seen once. The sequencing sample was made of blood. These receptors were collected from a woman aged 25 to 45 with Graves' ophthalmopathy.

The V and J genes are TRBV7-3 and TRBJ2-2, with TRBD2 as a possible D gene (6 bases). There are 14 residues in the CDR3. V lost 5 bases and J lost 7, with 14 bases in between. In germline, CDR1 is SGHTA, CDR2 FQGTGA. CDR3 in amino acids: CASSPNTGDGELFF. The CDR3 DNA reads as TGTGCCAGCAGCCCCAATACGGGGGACGGGGAGCTGTTTTTT.

This clonotype has just one count. V is TRBV6-5 and J is TRBJ1-3; D is ambiguous. The germline V gene encodes CDR1 MNHEY and CDR2 SVGAGI. This CDR3 is built from 14 residues. V lost 2 bases, J lost 0 bases, and 5 bases lay in between. This CDR3 is CASSYSTSGNTIYF. Written as DNA, the CDR3 is TGTGCCAGCAGTTACAGCACCTCTGGAAACACCATATATTTT.

This clonotype was recorded once. The V and J genes are TRBV7-6 and TRBJ2-2, with D maybe TRBD2 (6 bases). This CDR3 is built from 16 residues. CDR1 and CDR2 from the germline V gene are SGHVS and FNYEAQ. The V end lost 5 bases, the J end lost 1 base, and 14 bases lay between the germline ends. This CDR3 reads CASSPTRTMNTGELFF. The CDR3 bases are TGTGCCAGCAGCCCTACCCGGACTATGAACACCGGGGAGCTGTTTTTT.

This chain links TRBV15 with TRBJ1-1; D remains unclear. The length of the CDR3 is 15 residues. Trimming pared 0 bases from V and 1 base from J, leaving 9 bases between. From germline, CDR1 is LNHNV and CDR2 YYDKDF (reference sequence). The CDR3 loop reads CATSRDFPQNTEAFF. The CDR3 DNA is TGTGCCACCAGCAGAGATTTTCCCCAGAACACTGAAGCTTTCTTT.

In this sample, this clonotype turned up many times. This sequence joins TRBV6-2 or TRBV6-3 and TRBJ1-5; no firm D call. Trimming cost V 2 bases and J 3 bases, with 11 bases left between them. Per the germline V gene, CDR1 is MNHEY and CDR2 is SVGEGT. The length of the CDR3 is 15 residues. CDR3 DNA sequence: TGTGCCAGCAGTTACGGGTCCGGTTACAATCAGCCCCAGCATTTT. Its translation is CASSYGSGYNQPQHF.

This clonotype turned up a few times. The J gene is TRBJ1-5, the V gene TRBV12-3 or TRBV12-4; D is uncertain. CDR3 length: 13 residues. Trimming took off 6 bases at V and 4 bases at J, with 10 bases between the two ends. Here the CDR3 DNA reads TGTGCCAGCAGCACGACACTTAATCAGCCCCAGCATTTT. This sequence encodes CASSTTLNQPQHF.

In this sample, this clonotype is medium-sized (0.01 to 0.1%). The gene calls are TRBV6-5 and TRBJ1-1; TRBD1 is a possible D gene (5 bases). CDR3 length equals 12 residues. Germline-derived CDR1 and CDR2 are MNHEY and SVGAGI. Trimming pared 6 bases from V and 5 bases from J, leaving 10 bases between. The DNA of the CDR3 is TGTGCCAGCAGGACTGAGGGGACTGAAGCTTTCTTT. Translating gives CASRTEGTEAFF.

This clonotype showed up just a few times. The rearrangement joins TRBV11-2 to TRBJ2-2, with TRBD2 identical over 10 bases. The ends lost 5 bases at V and 1 base at J; junction bases unmatched: 4. CDR1 and CDR2 (germline): SGHAT, FQNNGV. This CDR3 has 16 amino acids. The CDR3 DNA follows: TGTGCCAGCAGCGGAGGACTAGCGGAGAACACCGGGGAGCTGTTTTTT. Encoded protein: CASSGGLAENTGELFF.

This clonotype was seen repeatedly, ten times or more. The V gene is TRBV6-5, the J gene TRBJ2-7, with D perhaps TRBD1 or TRBD2 (5 bases each). Trimming shortened V by 4 bases and J by 2 bases, and 15 bases separated the two germline ends. The CDR3 runs to 15 residues. Per the germline V gene, CDR1 is MNHEY and CDR2 is SVGAGI. DNA of the CDR3: TGTGCCAGCAGTTCACTTCCGGGACGACCCTACGAGCAGTACTTC. Translating it yields CASSSLPGRPYEQYF.

This clonotype occurred many times. The chain is built from TRBV12-3 or TRBV12-4 and TRBJ1-2, with 8 bases fitting TRBD1. V trimming: 3 bases; J trimming: 4 bases; junction bases outside the gene matches: 4. The CDR3 loop spans 14 amino acids. Written as DNA, the CDR3 is TGTGCCAGCAGTTTCGCAGGGGGCGGCTATGGCTACACCTTC. Translating it yields CASSFAGGGYGYTF.

This clonotype was seen repeatedly, ten times or more. The chain joins TRBV6-1 to TRBJ1-1, with D hard to call. Germline V gives CDR1 MNHNS, CDR2 SASEGT. V lost 6 bases and J lost 1, with 12 bases in between. The CDR3 has 14 amino acids. DNA of the CDR3: TGTGCCAGCAGAGATCATTCAGGGAACACTGAAGCTTTCTTT. It specifies CASRDHSGNTEAFF.

This clonotype was counted at least ten times. The gene calls are TRBV12-3 or TRBV12-4 and TRBJ2-7; 10 nucleotides agree with TRBD2. This CDR3 has 14 residues. The V gene end was trimmed by 3 bases and the J gene end by 4 bases; junction bases not matched to a gene: 3. CDR3 amino acids: CASSFSGGGYEQYF. The CDR3 bases are TGTGCCAGCAGTTTCAGCGGGGGGGGTTACGAGCAGTACTTC.

CDR3 region: CSARGFGQGENTEAFF. CDR3 coding DNA: TGCAGTGCTAGAGGATTTGGACAGGGAGAGAACACTGAAGCTTTCTTT. This chain uses TRBV20-1 with TRBJ1-1, with 8 bases identical to TRBD1. Germline trimming cut 1 base from V and 1 base from J; bases unmatched to any gene: 8. This CDR3 is 16 amino acids long. Germline lookup yields CDR1 DFQATT and CDR2 SNEGSKA (reference sequence).

The rearrangement uses TRBV11-1 and TRBJ2-2; 8 bases align to TRBD1. CDR3 length: 16 amino acids. With 4 bases clipped from V and 7 bases from J, the junction kept 11 bases outside the gene matches. The germline gives CDR1 SGHAT, CDR2 FQDESV (reference sequence). CDR3 protein: CASSSNPDRAVGELFF. In nucleotides, the CDR3 is TGTGCCAGCAGCTCCAATCCGGACAGGGCGGTCGGGGAGCTGTTTTTT.

V gene TRBV20-1 combines with J gene TRBJ2-7; 8 bases are a match to TRBD2. Germline V gives CDR1 DFQATT, CDR2 SNEGSKA (reference sequence). V lost 1 base, J lost 4 bases, and 3 bases stayed unmatched. The CDR3 runs to 13 residues. This CDR3 is CSARGEREYEQYF. In DNA form, the CDR3 reads TGCAGTGCTAGAGGGGAGCGGGAGTACGAGCAGTACTTC.